The clone carrying this T cell receptor beta chain was seen only a few times. Its matching antigen is unknown. This sample's TCRbeta library carried unique molecular identifier barcodes. Via MiXCR, TCRdb re-called the PCR reads, giving one row per CDR3 protein. The sample comprises 250,000 to 400,000 distinct CDR3 sequences, 20% to 30% of which are singletons, and approximately 11% rests with the top ten. This entry belongs to a study of T-cell reconstitution after alpha-beta-depleted transplantation in children. Study results and limitations: It was surviving recipient T cells and thymic progenitors that gave some patients high TCRbeta diversity at day 60. By one year post-transplant, T-cell counts and diversity largely arose from T cells that were newly produced. Several hundred expanded graft clones reportedly supplied alpha-beta T cells about two months after transplant.

Trimming removed 2 bases at V and 0 bases at J, with 6 bases between. Per germline, CDR1 SQVTM and CDR2 ANQGSEA. CDR3 length: 13 amino acids. This chain links TRBV29-1 with TRBJ2-3; D is uncertain. The receptor was derived from a male patient between 5 and 17 years old who had a stem cell transplant for acute lymphoblastic leukemia, so the T cells may come from the graft donor. The material was PBMCs, mostly from graft donor cells, obtained 180 days after TCRalphabeta/CD19-depleted stem cell transplant. CDR3 DNA sequence: TGCAGCGTTGAACCTCACAGCACAGATACGCAGTATTTT. Translating it yields CSVEPHSTDTQYF.